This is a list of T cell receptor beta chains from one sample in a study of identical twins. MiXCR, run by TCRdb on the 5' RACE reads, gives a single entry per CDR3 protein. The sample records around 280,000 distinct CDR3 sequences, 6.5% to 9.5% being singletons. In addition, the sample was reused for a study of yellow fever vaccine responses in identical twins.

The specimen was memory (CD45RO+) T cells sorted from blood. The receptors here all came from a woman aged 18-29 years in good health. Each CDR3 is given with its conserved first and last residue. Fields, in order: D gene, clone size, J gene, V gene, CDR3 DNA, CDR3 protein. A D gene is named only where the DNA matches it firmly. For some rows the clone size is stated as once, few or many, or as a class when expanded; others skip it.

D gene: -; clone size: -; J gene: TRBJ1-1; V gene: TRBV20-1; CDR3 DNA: TGCAGTGCTAGTACCCATAAGTCTGAAGCTTTCTTT; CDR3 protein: CSASTHKSEAFF
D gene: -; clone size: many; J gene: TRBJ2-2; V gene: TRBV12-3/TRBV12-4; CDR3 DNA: TGTGCCAGCAGAAACAGGATGTGGGGACCCGGGGAGCTGTTTTTT; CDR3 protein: CASRNRMWGPGELFF
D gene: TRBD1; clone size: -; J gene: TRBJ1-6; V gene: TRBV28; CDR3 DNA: TGTGCCAGCAGTCTCAACCGGGACAGAAATAATTCACCCCTCCACTTT; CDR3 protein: CASSLNRDRNNSPLHF
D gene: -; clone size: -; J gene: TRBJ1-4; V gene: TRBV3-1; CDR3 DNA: TGTGCCAGCACCAAAACAGGGTCTGGTGAAAAACTGTTTTTT; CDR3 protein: CASTKTGSGEKLFF
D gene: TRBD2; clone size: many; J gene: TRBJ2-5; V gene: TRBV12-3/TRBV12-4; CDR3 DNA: TGTGCCAGCAGTCTAGGACTAGCGGGGAACCAAGAGACCCAGTACTTC; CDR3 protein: CASSLGLAGNQETQYF
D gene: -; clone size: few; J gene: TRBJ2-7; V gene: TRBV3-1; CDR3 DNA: TGTGCCAGCAGCCCGACAGTACCAACATTGTTGAGCTCCTACGAGCAGTACTTC; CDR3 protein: CASSPTVPTLLSSYEQYF
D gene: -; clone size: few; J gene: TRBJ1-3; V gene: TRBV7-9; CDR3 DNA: TGTGCCAGCAGCTTAGCGCGGGGGACCACCGGAAACACCATATATTTT; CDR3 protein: CASSLARGTTGNTIYF
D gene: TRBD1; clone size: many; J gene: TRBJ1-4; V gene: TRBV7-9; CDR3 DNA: TGTGCCAGCAGCAAAGGGACAGCTGAAAAACTGTTTTTT; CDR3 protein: CASSKGTAEKLFF
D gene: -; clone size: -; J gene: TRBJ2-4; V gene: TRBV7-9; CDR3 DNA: TGTGCCAGCAGCTTTTCTAGCGACGTCGCCAAAAACATTCAGTACTTC; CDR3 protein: CASSFSSDVAKNIQYF
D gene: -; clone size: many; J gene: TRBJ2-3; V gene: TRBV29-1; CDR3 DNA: TGCAGCGTCGACCTCCTGGGACGGTTCACAGATACGCAGTATTTT; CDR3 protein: CSVDLLGRFTDTQYF
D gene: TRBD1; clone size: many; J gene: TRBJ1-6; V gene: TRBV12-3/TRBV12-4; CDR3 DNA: TGTGCCAGCAGGCCCCCGGACAGGCCGAATTCACCCCTCCACTTT; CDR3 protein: CASRPPDRPNSPLHF
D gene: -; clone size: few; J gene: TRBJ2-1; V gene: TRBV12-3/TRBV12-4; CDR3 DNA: TGTGCCAGCAGTTTTCGCGGGGCCATGTACAATGAGCAGTTCTTC; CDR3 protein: CASSFRGAMYNEQFF
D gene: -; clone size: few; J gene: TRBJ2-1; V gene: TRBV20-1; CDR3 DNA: TGCAGTGCTAGAAGGTTAAATCAGTTCTTC; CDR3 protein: CSARRLNQFF
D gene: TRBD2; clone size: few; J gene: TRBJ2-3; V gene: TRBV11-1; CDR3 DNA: TGTGCCAGCAGCCCGTCGACTAGCGGGAGCACAGATACGCAGTATTTT; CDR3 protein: CASSPSTSGSTDTQYF
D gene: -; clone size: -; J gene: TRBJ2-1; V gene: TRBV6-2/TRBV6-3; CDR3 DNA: TGTGCCAGCAAAAAAGGCGGACTCAACTCCTACAATGAGCAGTTCTTC; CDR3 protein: CASKKGGLNSYNEQFF
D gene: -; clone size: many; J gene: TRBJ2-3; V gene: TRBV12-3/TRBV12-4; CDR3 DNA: TGTGCCAGCAGTTTGGGTGGGACCAACACAGATACGCAGTATTTT; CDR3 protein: CASSLGGTNTDTQYF
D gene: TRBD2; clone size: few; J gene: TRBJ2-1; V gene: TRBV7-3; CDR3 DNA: TGTGCCAGCAGCTGGACTAGCGGAGGCTACAATGAGCAGTTCTTC; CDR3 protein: CASSWTSGGYNEQFF
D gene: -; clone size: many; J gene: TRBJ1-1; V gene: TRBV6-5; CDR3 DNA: TGTGCCAGCAGTTACTCCGGACGGGGTGAAGCTTTCTTT; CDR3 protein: CASSYSGRGEAFF
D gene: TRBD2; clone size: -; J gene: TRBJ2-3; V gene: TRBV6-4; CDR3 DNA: TGTGCCAGCAGTCCGACTAGCGGGAACCCAGATACGCAGTATTTT; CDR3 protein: CASSPTSGNPDTQYF
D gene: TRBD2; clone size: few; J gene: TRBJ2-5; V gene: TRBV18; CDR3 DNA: TGTGCCAGCTCATTGTCGGGAGGGCCCAAAGAGACCCAGTACTTC; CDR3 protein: CASSLSGGPKETQYF
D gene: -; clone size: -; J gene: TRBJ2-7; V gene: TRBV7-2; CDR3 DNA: TGTGCCAGCAGCTCAATGGACCGCTACGAGCAGTACTTC; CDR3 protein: CASSSMDRYEQYF
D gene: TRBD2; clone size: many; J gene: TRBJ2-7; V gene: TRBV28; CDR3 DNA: TGTGCCAGCAGTTTCCCGGGACTAGCGGCATCCGAGCAGTACTTC; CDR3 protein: CASSFPGLAASEQYF
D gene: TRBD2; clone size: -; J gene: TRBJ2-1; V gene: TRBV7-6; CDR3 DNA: TGTGCCAGCAGCTTTCTTTCTACTAGCGAAGTCCATGAGCAGTTCTTC; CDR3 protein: CASSFLSTSEVHEQFF
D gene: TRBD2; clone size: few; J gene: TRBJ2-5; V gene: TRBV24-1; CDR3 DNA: TGTGCCACCAGTGATTCGGGGGGGCAGGGGGAGACCCAGTACTTC; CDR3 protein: CATSDSGGQGETQYF
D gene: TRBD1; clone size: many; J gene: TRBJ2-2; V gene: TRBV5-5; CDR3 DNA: TGTGCCAGCAGCCATGGGACAGGGAAGACCGGGGAGCTGTTTTTT; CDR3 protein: CASSHGTGKTGELFF
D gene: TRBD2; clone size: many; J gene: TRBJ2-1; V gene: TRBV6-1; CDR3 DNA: TGTGCCAGCAGGCCTACTAGCGGGGGTTGGAATGAGCAGTTCTTC; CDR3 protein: CASRPTSGGWNEQFF
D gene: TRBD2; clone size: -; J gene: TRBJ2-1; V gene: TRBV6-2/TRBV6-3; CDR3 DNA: TGTGCCAGCAGTTACCCTTCGGTAGGACTAGCGGGGACCCTCTCCTACAATGAGCAGTTCTTC; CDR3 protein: CASSYPSVGLAGTLSYNEQFF
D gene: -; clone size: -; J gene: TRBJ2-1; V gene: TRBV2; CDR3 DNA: TGTGCCAGCAGTGACAGGGAGCAGTTCTTC; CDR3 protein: CASSDREQFF
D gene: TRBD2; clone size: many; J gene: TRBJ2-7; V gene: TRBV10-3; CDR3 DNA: TGTGCCATCAGTGCGCAGGCGGGAGGCTACGAGCAGTACTTC; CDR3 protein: CAISAQAGGYEQYF
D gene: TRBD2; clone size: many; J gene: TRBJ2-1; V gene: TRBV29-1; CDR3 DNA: TGCAGCGTTGAAGGTTTCGGGGGGTTTATTGAGCAGTTCTTC; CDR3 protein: CSVEGFGGFIEQFF
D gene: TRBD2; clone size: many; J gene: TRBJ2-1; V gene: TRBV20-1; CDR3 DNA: TGCAGTGCTAGAGTGACCTTTGGGACTAGCGGATACAATGAGCAGTTCTTC; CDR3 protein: CSARVTFGTSGYNEQFF
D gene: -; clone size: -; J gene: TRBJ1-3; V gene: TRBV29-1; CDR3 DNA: TGCAGCTACCATGGGGGGACCGGAAACACCATATATTTT; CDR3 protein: CSYHGGTGNTIYF
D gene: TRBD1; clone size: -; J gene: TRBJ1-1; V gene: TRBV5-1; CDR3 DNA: TGCGCCAGCAGCATAGGGACAGGGAGCACTGAAGCTTTCTTT; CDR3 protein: CASSIGTGSTEAFF
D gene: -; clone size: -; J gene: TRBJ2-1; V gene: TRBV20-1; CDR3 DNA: TGCAGTGCTAGAGATCGCTCCGACAATGAGCAGTTCTTC; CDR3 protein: CSARDRSDNEQFF
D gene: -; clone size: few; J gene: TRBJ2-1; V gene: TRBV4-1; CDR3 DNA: TGCGCCAGCAGCCAACCACCCGCAGGCACCAGCTCCTACAATGAGCAGTTCTTC; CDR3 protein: CASSQPPAGTSSYNEQFF
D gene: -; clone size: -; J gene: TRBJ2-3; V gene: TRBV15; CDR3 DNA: TGTGCCACCAGCAGAGATAAGGGTGGCAGCACAGATACGCAGTATTTT; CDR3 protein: CATSRDKGGSTDTQYF
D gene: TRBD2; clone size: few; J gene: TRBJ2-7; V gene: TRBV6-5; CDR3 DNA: TGTGCCAGCAGTTCCTCCGGGACTAGCGGGGGTTTCTACGAGCAGTACTTC; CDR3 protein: CASSSSGTSGGFYEQYF
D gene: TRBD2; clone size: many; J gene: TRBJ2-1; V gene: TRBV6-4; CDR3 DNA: TGTGCCAGCAGTGAACGGGAGGACTACAATGAGCAGTTCTTC; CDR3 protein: CASSEREDYNEQFF
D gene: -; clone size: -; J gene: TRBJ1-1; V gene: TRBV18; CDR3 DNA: TGTGCCAGCTCACCTCGGGGTGGACTCTTCATGAACACTGAAGCTTTCTTT; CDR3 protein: CASSPRGGLFMNTEAFF
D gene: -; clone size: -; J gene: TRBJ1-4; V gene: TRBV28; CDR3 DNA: TGTGCCAGCATTAATCGAGGACAGAAAGGATCAAAACTGTTTTTT; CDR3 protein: CASINRGQKGSKLFF
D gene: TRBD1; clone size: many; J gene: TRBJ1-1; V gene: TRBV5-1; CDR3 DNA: TGCGCCAGCAGCTTGAAGGGGGACAGAATGAACACTGAAGCTTTCTTT; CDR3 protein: CASSLKGDRMNTEAFF
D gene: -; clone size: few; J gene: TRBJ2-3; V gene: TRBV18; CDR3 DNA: TGTGCCAGCTCAACCCAGGGGCGGGCAGATACGCAGTATTTT; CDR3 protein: CASSTQGRADTQYF
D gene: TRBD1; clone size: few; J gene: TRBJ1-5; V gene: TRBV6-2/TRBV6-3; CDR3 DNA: TGTGCCAGCAGTTACCGGCCGGGACAGGGGTTCAATCAGCCCCAGCATTTT; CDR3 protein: CASSYRPGQGFNQPQHF
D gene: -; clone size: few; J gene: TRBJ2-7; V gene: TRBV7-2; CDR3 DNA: TGTGCCAGCAGCCACTCCTGGGACTACGAGCAGTACTTC; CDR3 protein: CASSHSWDYEQYF
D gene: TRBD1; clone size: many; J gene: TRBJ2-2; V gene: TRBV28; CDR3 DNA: TGTGCCAGCAGTTTTTTTCGACAGGGACACACCGGGGAGCTGTTTTTT; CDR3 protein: CASSFFRQGHTGELFF
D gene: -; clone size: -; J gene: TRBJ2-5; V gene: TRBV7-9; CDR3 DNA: TGTGCCAGCAGCTGGGAGAGAAACCAAGAGACCCAGTACTTC; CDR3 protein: CASSWERNQETQYF
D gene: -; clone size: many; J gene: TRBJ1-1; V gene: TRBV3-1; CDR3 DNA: TGTGCCAGCAGCCAAGTGCCTGGGTTGGGTGACACTGAAGCTTTCTTT; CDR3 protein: CASSQVPGLGDTEAFF